This TCR beta chain appears in the sequencing data of a study of PD-1 blockade in classical Hodgkin lymphoma. With no exception, relapse followed autologous stem cell transplantation in all patients, and brentuximab vedotin exposure varied. The study's findings and limits: Reports indicated that newly diagnosed patients had lower baseline TCR diversity than healthy donors did.

V was pared by 10 bases and J by 1 base, with 19 bases between. Germline CDR1 LNHDA, CDR2 SQIVND (reference sequence). The CDR3 consists of 16 residues. The table came from immunoSEQ multiplex PCR; TCRdb's copy has only in-frame clones and leaves some out. The data show roughly 24,000 clones, less than 85% seen once. For this clone: Its specificity is not known.

This sequence was found in a human donor with classical Hodgkin lymphoma. The sample in question was peripheral blood mononuclear cells (PBMCs), obtained before the second cycle of nivolumab. The chain joins TRBV19 to TRBJ2-2, with D perhaps assigned TRBD1 or TRBD2 (5 bases each). This CDR3 is CATHKPGTVNTGELFF. The CDR3 region has the DNA TGTGCCACCCACAAGCCCGGGACGGTGAACACCGGGGAGCTGTTTTTT.